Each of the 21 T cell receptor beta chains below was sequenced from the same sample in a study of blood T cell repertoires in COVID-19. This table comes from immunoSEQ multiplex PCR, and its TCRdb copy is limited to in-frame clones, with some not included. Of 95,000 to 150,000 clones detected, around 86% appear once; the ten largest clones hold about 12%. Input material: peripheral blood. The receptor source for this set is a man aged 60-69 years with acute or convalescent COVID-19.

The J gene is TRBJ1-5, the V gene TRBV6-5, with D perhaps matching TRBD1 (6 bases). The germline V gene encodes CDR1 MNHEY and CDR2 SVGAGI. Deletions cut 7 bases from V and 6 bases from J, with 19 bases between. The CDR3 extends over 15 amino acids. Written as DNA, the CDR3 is TGTGCCAGCACCTCCCGACAGGTGGTGGGTCAGCCCCAGCATTTT. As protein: CASTSRQVVGQPQHF.

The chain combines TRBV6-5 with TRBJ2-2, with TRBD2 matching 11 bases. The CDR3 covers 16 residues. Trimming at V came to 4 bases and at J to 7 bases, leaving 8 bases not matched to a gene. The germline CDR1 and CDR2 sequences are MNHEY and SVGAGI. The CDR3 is CASSSPTSGKGGELFF. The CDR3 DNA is TGTGCCAGCAGTTCCCCGACTAGCGGGAAAGGCGGGGAGCTGTTTTTT.

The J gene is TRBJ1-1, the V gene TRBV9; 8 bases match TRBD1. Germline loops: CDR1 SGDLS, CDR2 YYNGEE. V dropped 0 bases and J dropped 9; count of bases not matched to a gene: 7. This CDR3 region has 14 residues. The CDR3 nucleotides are TGTGCCAGCAGCGTAGATGGACAGGGCTTTAAAGCTTTCTTT. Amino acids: CASSVDGQGFKAFF. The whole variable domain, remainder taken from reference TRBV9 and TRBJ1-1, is DSGVTQTPKHLITATGQRVTLRCSPRSGDLSVYWYQQSLDQGLQFLIQYYNGEERAKGNILERFSAQQFPDLHSELNLSSLELGDSALYFCASSVDGQGFKAFFGQGTRLTVV.

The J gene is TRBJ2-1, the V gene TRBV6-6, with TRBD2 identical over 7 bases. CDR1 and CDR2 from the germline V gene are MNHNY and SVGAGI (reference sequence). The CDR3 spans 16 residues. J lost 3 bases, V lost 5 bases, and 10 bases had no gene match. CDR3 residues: CASSPYGSGFYNEQFF. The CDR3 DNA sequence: TGTGCCAGCAGTCCTTATGGTAGCGGGTTCTACAATGAGCAGTTCTTC.

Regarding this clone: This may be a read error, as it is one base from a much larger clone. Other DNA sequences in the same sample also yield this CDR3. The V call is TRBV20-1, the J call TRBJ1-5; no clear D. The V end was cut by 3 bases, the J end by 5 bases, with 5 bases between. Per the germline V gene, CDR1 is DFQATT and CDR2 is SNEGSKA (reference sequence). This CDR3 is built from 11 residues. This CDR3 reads CSASPDQPQHF. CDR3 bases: TGCAGTGCTAGCCCGGATCAGCCCCAGCATTTT.

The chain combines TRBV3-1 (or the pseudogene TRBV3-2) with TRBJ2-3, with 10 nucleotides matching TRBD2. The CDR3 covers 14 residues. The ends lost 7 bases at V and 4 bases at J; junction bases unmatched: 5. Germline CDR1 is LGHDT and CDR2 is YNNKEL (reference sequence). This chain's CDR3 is CASKGLASADTQYF. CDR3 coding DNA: TGTGCCAGCAAGGGACTAGCGTCAGCAGATACGCAGTATTTT.

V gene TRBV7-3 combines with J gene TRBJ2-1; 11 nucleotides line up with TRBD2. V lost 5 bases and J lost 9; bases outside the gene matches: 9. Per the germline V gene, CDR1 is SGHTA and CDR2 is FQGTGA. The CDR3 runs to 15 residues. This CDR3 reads CASSRSGRAGVEQFF. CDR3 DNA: TGTGCCAGCAGCCGTAGCGGGAGGGCCGGAGTTGAGCAGTTCTTC.

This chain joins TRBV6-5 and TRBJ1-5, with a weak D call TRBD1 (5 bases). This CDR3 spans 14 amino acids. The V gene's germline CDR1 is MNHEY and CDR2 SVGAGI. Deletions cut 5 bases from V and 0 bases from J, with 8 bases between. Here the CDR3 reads CASSRQGSNQPQHF. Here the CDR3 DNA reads TGTGCCAGCAGTCGGCAGGGTAGCAATCAGCCCCAGCATTTT.

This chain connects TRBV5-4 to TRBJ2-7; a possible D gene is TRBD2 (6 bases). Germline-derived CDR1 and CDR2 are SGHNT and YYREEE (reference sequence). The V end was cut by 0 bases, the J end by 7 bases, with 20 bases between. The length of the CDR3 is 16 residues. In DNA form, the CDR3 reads TGTGCCAGCAGCTTGGCGCGACTGCGCTCGGCGGGGGAGCAGTACTTC. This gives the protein CASSLARLRSAGEQYF.

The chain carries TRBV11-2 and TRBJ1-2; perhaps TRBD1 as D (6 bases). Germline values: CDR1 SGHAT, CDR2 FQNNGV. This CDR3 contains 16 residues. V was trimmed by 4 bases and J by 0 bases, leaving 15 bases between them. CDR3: CASSSPRTAANYGYTF. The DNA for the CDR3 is TGTGCCAGCAGCTCCCCCCGGACAGCCGCTAACTATGGCTACACCTTC.

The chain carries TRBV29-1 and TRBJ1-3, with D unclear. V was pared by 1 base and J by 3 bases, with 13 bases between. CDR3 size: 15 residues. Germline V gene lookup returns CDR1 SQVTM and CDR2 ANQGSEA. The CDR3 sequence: CSVEARRPSGNTIYF. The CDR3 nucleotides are TGCAGCGTTGAAGCTCGGAGGCCAAGTGGAAACACCATATATTTT.

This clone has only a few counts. CDR3 bases: TGTGCCAGCTCCCGGGGAGGGACCGCTAATGAAAAACTGTTTTTT. It is translated as CASSRGGTANEKLFF. The chain employs TRBV18 and TRBJ1-4; D perhaps matches TRBD1 (5 bases). Germline values: CDR1 KGHSH, CDR2 LQKENI. The CDR3 contains 15 residues. Trimming left V 6 bases short and J 3 bases short, with 14 bases between. Variable domain in full (rest from reference TRBV18 and TRBJ1-4): NAGVMQNPRHLVRRRGQEARLRCSPMKGHSHVYWYRQLPEEGLKFMVYLQKENIIDESGMPKERFSAEFPKEGPSILRIQQVVRGDSAAYFCASSRGGTANEKLFFGSGTQLSVL.

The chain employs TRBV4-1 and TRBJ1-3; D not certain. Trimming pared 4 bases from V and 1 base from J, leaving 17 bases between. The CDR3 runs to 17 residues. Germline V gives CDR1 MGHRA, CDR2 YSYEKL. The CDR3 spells CASSPADGMISGNTIYF. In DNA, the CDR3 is TGCGCCAGCAGCCCGGCGGACGGGATGATTTCTGGAAACACCATATATTTT.

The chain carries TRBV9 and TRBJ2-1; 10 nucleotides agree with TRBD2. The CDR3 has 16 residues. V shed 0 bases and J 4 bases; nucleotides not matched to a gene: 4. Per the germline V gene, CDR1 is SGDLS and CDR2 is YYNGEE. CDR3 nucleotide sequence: TGTGCCAGCAGCGTAGTTGGGACTAGCGAATACAATGAGCAGTTCTTC. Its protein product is CASSVVGTSEYNEQFF.

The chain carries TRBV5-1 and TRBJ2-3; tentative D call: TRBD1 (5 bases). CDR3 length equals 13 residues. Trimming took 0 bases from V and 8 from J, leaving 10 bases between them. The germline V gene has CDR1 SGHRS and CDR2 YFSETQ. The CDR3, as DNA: TGCGCCAGCAGCTTGGACGGGCAGGGTACGCAGTATTTT. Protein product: CASSLDGQGTQYF.

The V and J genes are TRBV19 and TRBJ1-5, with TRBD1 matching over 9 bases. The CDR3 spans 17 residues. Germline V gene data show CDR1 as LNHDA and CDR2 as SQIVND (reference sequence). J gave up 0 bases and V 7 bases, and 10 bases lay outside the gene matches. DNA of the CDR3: TGTGCCAGTACCGAAATTCCGGGACAGGGTAGCAATCAGCCCCAGCATTTT. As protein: CASTEIPGQGSNQPQHF. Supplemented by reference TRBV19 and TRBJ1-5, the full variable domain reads DGGITQSPKYLFRKEGQNVTLSCEQNLNHDAMYWYRQDPGQGLRLIYYSQIVNDFQKGDIAEGYSVSREKKESFPLTVTSAQKNPTAFYLCASTEIPGQGSNQPQHFGDGTRLSIL.

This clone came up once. This CDR3 reads CATVATNYGYTF. The DNA of the CDR3 is TGTGCCACCGTGGCAACCAACTATGGCTACACCTTC. The J gene is TRBJ1-2, the V gene TRBV28; D gene uncertain. There are 12 residues in the CDR3. CDR1 MDHEN and CDR2 SYDVKM come from the germline V gene. The ends were cut back, 10 bases at V and 2 bases at J, with 11 bases in the middle.

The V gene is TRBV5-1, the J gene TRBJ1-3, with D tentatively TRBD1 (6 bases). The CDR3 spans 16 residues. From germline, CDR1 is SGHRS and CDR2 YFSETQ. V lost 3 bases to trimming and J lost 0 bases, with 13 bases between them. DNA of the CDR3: TGCGCCAGCAGCTCACAGGGTCTCGGCTCTGGAAACACCATATATTTT. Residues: CASSSQGLGSGNTIYF.

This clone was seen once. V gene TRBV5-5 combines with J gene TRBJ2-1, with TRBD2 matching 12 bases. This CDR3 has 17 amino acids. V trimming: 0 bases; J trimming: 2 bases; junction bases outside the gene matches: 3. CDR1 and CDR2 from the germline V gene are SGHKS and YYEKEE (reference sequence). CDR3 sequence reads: CASSLAGLAGTYNEQFF. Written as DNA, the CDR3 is TGTGCCAGCAGCTTGGCGGGACTAGCGGGTACCTACAATGAGCAGTTCTTC.

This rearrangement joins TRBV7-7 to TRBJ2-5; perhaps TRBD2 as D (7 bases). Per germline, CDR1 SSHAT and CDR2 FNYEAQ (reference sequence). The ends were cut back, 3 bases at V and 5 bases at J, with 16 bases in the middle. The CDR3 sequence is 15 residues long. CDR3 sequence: CASSLMGGALETQYF. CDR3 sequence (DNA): TGTGCCAGCAGCTTGATGGGGGGGGCATTGGAGACCCAGTACTTC.

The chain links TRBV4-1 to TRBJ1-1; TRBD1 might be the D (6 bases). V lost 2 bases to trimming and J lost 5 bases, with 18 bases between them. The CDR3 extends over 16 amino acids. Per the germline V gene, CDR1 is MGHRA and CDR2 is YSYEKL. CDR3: CASSQPPPGRGTEAFF. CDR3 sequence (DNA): TGCGCCAGCAGCCAACCCCCCCCGGGCAGGGGAACTGAAGCTTTCTTT.